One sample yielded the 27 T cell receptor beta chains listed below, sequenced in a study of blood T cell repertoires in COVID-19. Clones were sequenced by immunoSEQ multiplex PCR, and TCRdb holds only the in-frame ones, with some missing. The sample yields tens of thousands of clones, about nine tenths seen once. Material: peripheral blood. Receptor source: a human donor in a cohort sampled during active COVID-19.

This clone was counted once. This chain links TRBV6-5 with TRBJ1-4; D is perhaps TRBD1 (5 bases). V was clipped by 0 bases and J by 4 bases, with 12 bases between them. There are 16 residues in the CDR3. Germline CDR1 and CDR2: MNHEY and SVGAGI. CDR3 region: CASSYSWTPNNEKLFF. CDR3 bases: TGTGCCAGCAGTTACTCCTGGACACCGAATAATGAAAAACTGTTTTTT.

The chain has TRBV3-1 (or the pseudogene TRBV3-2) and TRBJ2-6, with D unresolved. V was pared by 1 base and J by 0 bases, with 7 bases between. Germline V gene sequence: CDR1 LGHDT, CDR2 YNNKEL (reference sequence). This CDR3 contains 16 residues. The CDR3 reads CASSQVLSSGANVLTF. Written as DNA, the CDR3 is TGTGCCAGCAGCCAAGTTCTAAGCTCTGGGGCCAACGTCCTGACTTTC.

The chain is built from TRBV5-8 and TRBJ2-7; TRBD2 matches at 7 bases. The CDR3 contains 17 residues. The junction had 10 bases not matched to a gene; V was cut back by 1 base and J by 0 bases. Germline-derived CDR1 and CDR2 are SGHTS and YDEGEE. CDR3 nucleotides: TGTGCCAGCAGCTTGCCGGGTCGGCTAGCGGCCTCCTACGAGCAGTACTTC. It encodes CASSLPGRLAASYEQYF. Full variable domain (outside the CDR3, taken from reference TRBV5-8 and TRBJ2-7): EAGVTQSPTHLIKTRGQQATLRCSPISGHTSVYWYQQALGLGLQFLLWYDEGEERNRGNFPPRFSGRQFPNYSSELNVNALELEDSALYLCASSLPGRLAASYEQYFGPGTRLTVT.

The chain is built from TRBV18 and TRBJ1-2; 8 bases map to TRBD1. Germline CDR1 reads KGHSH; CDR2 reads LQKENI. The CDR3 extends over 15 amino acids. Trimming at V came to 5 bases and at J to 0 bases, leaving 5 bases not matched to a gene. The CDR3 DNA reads TGTGCCAGCTCATCTGGACAGGGAGCTAACTATGGCTACACCTTC. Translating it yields CASSSGQGANYGYTF.

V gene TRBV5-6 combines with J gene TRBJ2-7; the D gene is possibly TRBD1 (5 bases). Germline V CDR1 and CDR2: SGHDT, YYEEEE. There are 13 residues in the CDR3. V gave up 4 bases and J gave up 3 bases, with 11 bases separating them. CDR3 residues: CASSQDTGYEQYF. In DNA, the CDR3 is TGTGCCAGCAGCCAGGATACAGGCTACGAGCAGTACTTC. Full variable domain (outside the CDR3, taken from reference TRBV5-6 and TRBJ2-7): DAGVTQSPTHLIKTRGQQVTLRCSPKSGHDTVSWYQQALGQGPQFIFQYYEEEERQRGNFPDRFSGHQFPNYSSELNVNALLLGDSALYLCASSQDTGYEQYFGPGTRLTVT.

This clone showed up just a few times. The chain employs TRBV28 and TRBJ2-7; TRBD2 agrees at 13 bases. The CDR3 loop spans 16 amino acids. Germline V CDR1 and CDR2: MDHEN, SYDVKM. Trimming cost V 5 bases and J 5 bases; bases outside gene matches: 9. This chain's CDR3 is CASSTSGRASFDEQYF. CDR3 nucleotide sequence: TGTGCCAGCAGTACTAGCGGGAGGGCCTCCTTCGACGAGCAGTACTTC.

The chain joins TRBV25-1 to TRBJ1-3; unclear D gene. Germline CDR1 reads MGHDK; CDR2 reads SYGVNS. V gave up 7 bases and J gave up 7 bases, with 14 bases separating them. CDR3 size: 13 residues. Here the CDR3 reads CASTRGELNTIYF. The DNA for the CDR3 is TGTGCCAGCACCAGAGGAGAGCTCAACACCATATATTTT.

CDR3 coding DNA: TGCACCAGCAAGTGGGGCGGATTAGCCAAAAACATTCAGTACTTC. It yields the protein CTSKWGGLAKNIQYF. This sequence joins TRBV1 and TRBJ2-4; the table's D call, TRBD1, has no DNA check behind it. TRBV1 is annotated as a pseudogene. This CDR3 contains 15 residues.

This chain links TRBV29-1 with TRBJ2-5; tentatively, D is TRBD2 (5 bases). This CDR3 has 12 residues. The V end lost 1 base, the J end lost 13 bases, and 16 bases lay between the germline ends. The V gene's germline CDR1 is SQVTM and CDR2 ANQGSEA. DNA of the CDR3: TGCAGCGTTGAAGGGACTCCTTCTGGTCGGTACTTC. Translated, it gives CSVEGTPSGRYF.

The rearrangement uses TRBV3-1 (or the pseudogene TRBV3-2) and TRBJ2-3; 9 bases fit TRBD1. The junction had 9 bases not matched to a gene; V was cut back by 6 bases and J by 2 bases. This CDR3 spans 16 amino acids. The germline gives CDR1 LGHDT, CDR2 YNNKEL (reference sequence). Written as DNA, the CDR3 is TGTGCCAGCAGACCTCACAGGGGGCCTCACACAGATACGCAGTATTTT. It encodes CASRPHRGPHTDTQYF.

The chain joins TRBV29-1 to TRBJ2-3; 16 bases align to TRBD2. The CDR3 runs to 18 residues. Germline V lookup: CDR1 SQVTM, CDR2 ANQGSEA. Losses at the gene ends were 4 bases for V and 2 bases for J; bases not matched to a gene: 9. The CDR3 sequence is CSVGGTSGRAGSTDTQYF. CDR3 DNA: TGCAGCGTTGGGGGGACTAGCGGGAGGGCCGGTTCCACAGATACGCAGTATTTT.

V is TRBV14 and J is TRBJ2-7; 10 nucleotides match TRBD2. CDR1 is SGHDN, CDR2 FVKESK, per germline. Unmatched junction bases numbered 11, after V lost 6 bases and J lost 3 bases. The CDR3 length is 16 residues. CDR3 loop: CASSGSGRASDYEQYF. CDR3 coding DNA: TGTGCCAGCAGTGGAAGCGGGAGGGCCTCTGACTACGAGCAGTACTTC. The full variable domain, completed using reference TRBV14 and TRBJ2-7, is EAGVTQFPSHSVIEKGQTVTLRCDPISGHDNLYWYRRVMGKEIKFLLHFVKESKQDESGMPNNRFLAERTGGTYSTLKVQPAELEDSGVYFCASSGSGRASDYEQYFGPGTRLTVT.

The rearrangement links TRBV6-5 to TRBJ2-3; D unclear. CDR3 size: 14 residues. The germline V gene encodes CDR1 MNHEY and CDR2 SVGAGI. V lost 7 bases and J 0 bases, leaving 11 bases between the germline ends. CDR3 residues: CASTPVPSTDTQYF. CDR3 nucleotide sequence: TGTGCCAGCACACCGGTGCCAAGCACAGATACGCAGTATTTT.

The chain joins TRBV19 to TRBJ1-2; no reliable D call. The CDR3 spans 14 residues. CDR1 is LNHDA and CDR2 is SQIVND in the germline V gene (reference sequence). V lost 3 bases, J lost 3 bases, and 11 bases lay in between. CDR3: CASSIFQRDYGYTF. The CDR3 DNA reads TGTGCCAGTAGTATTTTCCAGCGTGACTATGGCTACACCTTC.

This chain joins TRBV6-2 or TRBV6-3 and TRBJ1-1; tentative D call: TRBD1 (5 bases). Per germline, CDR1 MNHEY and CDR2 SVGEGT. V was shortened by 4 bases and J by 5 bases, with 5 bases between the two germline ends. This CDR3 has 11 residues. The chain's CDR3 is CASSSGTEAFF. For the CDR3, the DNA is TGTGCCAGCAGTTCAGGGACTGAAGCTTTCTTT.

In DNA form, the CDR3 reads TGCAGCGCCCGTGGCTGGACAGGGGAAGTCGGTATAGAGTCGGTATCCAGCTCCTACAATGAGCAGTTCTTC. It yields the protein CSARGWTGEVGIESVSSSYNEQFF. This chain joins TRBV29-1 and TRBJ2-1; 9 nucleotides line up with TRBD1. This CDR3 has 24 amino acids. CDR1 is SQVTM, CDR2 ANQGSEA, per germline. V shed 7 bases and J 0 bases; nucleotides not matched to a gene: 34.

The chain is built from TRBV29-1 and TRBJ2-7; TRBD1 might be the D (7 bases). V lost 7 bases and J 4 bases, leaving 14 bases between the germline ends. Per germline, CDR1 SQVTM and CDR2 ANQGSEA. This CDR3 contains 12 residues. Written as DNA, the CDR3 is TGCAGCGCTGTGACAGGGAGGTACGAGCAGTACTTC. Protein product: CSAVTGRYEQYF.

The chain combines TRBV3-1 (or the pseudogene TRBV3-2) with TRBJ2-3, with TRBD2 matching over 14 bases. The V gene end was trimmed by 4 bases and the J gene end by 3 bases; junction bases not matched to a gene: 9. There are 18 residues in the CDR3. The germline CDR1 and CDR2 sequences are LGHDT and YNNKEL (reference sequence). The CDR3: CASSPIFGTSGSTDTQYF. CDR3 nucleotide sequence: TGTGCCAGCAGCCCCATATTCGGGACTAGCGGGAGTACAGATACGCAGTATTTT.

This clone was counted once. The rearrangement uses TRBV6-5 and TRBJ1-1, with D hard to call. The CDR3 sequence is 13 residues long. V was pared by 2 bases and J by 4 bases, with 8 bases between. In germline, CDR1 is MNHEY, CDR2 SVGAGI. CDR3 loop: CASSYVGSTEAFF. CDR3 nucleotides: TGTGCCAGCAGTTACGTCGGTTCCACTGAAGCTTTCTTT.

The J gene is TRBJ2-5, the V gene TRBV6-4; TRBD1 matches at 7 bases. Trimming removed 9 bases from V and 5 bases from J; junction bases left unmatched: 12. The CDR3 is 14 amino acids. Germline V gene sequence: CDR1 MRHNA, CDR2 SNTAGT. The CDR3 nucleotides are TGTGCCAGAACGGGTACCGGGACAGAGGAGACCCAGTACTTC. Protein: CARTGTGTEETQYF.

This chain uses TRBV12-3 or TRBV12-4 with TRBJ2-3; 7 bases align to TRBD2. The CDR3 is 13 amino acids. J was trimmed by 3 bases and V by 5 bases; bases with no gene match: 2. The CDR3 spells CASSGLVTDTQYF. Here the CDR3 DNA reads TGTGCCAGCAGTGGACTAGTAACAGATACGCAGTATTTT.

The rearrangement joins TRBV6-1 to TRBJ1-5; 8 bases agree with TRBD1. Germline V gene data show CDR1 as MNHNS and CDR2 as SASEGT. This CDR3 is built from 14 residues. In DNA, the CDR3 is TGTGGGAGCTACGGACAGGGAGGGATTGGGCCCCAGCATTTT. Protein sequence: CGSYGQGGIGPQHF.

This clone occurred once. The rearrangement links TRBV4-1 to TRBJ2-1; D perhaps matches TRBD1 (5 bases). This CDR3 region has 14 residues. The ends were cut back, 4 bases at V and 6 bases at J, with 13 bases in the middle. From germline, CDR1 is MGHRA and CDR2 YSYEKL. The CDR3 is CASSPSQGPNEQFF. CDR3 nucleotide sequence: TGCGCCAGCAGCCCCTCCCAGGGTCCCAATGAGCAGTTCTTC.

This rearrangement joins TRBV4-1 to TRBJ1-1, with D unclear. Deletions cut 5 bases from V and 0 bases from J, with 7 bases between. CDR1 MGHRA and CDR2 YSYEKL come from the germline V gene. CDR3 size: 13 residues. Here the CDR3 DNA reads TGCGCCAGCAGCGCCACACTGAACACTGAAGCTTTCTTT. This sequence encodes CASSATLNTEAFF.

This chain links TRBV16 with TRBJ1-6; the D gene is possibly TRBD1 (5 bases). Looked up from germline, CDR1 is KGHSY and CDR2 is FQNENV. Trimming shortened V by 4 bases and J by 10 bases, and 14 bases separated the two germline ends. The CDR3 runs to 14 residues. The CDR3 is CASSPEGRESPLHF. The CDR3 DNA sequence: TGTGCCAGCAGCCCCGAGGGGCGGGAGTCACCCCTCCACTTT.

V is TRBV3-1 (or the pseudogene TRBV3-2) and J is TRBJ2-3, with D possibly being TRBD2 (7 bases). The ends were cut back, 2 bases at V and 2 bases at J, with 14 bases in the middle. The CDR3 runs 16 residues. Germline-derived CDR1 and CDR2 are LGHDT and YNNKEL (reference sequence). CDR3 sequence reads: CASSQYRGRDTDTQYF. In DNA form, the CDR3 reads TGTGCCAGCAGCCAATATAGGGGGAGGGACACAGATACGCAGTATTTT.

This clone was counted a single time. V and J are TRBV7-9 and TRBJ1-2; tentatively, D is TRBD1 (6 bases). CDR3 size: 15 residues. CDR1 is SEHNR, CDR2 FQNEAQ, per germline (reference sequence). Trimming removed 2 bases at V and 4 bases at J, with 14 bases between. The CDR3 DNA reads TGTGCCAGCAGCTTACCAGGACAGCAAATCTATGGCTACACCTTC. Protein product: CASSLPGQQIYGYTF.